This passage covers 31 T cell receptor beta chains from one sample sequenced in a study of shared clonotypes between healthy human individuals. Repertoires were generated with immunoSEQ multiplex PCR, while TCRdb's copy carries only in-frame clones and drops some. The sample includes some 1 million clones, about 80% of them seen just once. Sequencing input: memory CD4+ T cells sorted from blood. Subset in this sample: CD45RA-negative fraction. These receptors originate from a man between 18 and 35 years old in good health.

This chain links TRBV10-3 with TRBJ2-2; 7 bases agree with TRBD1. The CDR3 consists of 16 residues. V shed 3 bases, J shed 1 base, and the junction held 5 bases outside the gene matches. In germline, CDR1 is ENHRY, CDR2 SYGVKD. CDR3 coding DNA: TGTGCCATCAGTGAATCGAGGGGGCAGAACACCGGGGAGCTGTTTTTT. The encoded protein is CAISESRGQNTGELFF.

The V and J genes are TRBV7-6 and TRBJ1-2; 8 nucleotides match TRBD1. Germline assignment: CDR1 SGHVS and CDR2 FNYEAQ. V was pared by 5 bases and J by 2 bases, with 1 base of the junction left unmatched. This CDR3 has 13 residues. As DNA, the CDR3 is TGTGCCAGCAGCCGGACAGGGAACTATGGCTACACCTTC. It specifies CASSRTGNYGYTF.

The chain couples TRBV30 to TRBJ2-5; 8 bases match TRBD2. In germline, CDR1 is GTSNPN, CDR2 SVGIG (reference sequence). J lost 6 bases, V lost 0 bases, and 6 bases had no gene match. The CDR3 is 14 amino acids. The CDR3 DNA follows: TGTGCCTGGAGTGTGACGGGGGGGCGAAAGACCCAGTACTTC. Protein product: CAWSVTGGRKTQYF. Using reference TRBV30 and TRBJ2-5 for the parts outside the CDR3, the full variable domain is SQTIHQWPATLVQPVGSPLSLECTVEGTSNPNLYWYRQAAGRGLQLLFYSVGIGQISSEVPQNLSASRPQDRQFILSSKKLLLSDSGFYLCAWSVTGGRKTQYFGPGTRLLVL.

The chain has TRBV6-1 and TRBJ1-5; D is ambiguous. The V end lost 8 bases, the J end lost 0 bases, and 11 bases lay between the germline ends. The CDR3 loop spans 14 amino acids. CDR1 is MNHNS, CDR2 SASEGT, per germline. CDR3 protein: CASRLPNSNQPQHF. In nucleotides, the CDR3 is TGTGCCAGCCGACTCCCGAATAGCAATCAGCCCCAGCATTTT.

The chain employs TRBV11-2 and TRBJ1-5; D unclear. Germline CDR1 and CDR2: SGHAT and FQNNGV. V shed 1 base and J shed 7 bases, with 8 bases lying between them. This CDR3 has 13 residues. The CDR3 sequence: CASSLGREQPQHF. The CDR3, as DNA: TGTGCCAGCAGCTTAGGGAGAGAACAGCCCCAGCATTTT.

This clone was seen only a few times. The gene calls are TRBV7-6 and TRBJ2-6; D not resolved. The CDR3 contains 16 residues. V lost 2 bases to trimming and J lost 2 bases, with 10 bases between them. Germline V gene lookup returns CDR1 SGHVS and CDR2 FNYEAQ. The CDR3 reads CASSLTEVPGANVLTF. The CDR3, as DNA: TGTGCCAGCAGCTTAACCGAGGTCCCTGGGGCCAACGTCCTGACTTTC.

The chain recombines TRBV27 with TRBJ2-3, with 12 bases fitting TRBD1. Germline lookup yields CDR1 MNHEY and CDR2 SMNVEV (reference sequence). The CDR3 is made up of 18 amino acids. The J segment lost 4 bases and the V segment lost 0 bases, leaving 8 bases of the junction unmatched. In DNA, the CDR3 is TGTGCCAGCAGTTTATCGATCGGGACAGGGGGCCCCGCAGATACGCAGTATTTT. Encoded protein: CASSLSIGTGGPADTQYF.

A few counts support this clone. The chain joins TRBV5-6 to TRBJ1-5, with a tentative D call TRBD1 (5 bases). Trimming pared 4 bases from V and 4 bases from J, leaving 15 bases between. The CDR3 runs 15 residues. Germline assignment: CDR1 SGHDT and CDR2 YYEEEE. The CDR3 nucleotides are TGTGCCAGCAGCATATACAGGTTAGGGAATCAGCCCCAGCATTTT. As protein: CASSIYRLGNQPQHF.

The CDR3 nucleotides are TGTGCCAGCAGTCAGGACAGTGCTGGTGAAGCTTTCTTT. Its translation is CASSQDSAGEAFF. The chain joins TRBV2 to TRBJ1-1; TRBD1 might be the D (6 bases). The CDR3 runs 13 residues. Trimming removed 5 bases at V and 7 bases at J, with 14 bases between. CDR1 is SNHLY, CDR2 FYNNEI, per germline.

The chain employs TRBV7-9 and TRBJ1-1, with D perhaps TRBD1 (5 bases). Per the germline V gene, CDR1 is SEHNR and CDR2 is FQNEAQ (reference sequence). The CDR3 runs 13 residues. The V end lost 2 bases, the J end lost 6 bases, and 10 bases lay between the germline ends. The CDR3 protein is CASSLTAGAEAFF. CDR3 DNA: TGTGCCAGCAGCTTAACAGCGGGGGCTGAAGCTTTCTTT.

The chain uses TRBV5-1 and TRBJ1-5, with 9 positions matching TRBD1. The germline V gene has CDR1 SGHRS and CDR2 YFSETQ. After removal of 4 bases from V and 8 bases from J, the junction contained 7 bases not matched to a gene. CDR3 length equals 14 residues. In DNA, the CDR3 is TGCGCCAGCAGCGAAGGACAGGGGCATGAGCCCCAGCATTTT. As protein: CASSEGQGHEPQHF.

The chain uses TRBV9 and TRBJ2-2, with 8 bases identical to TRBD2. V shed 0 bases and J 4 bases; nucleotides not matched to a gene: 5. Germline V gene lookup returns CDR1 SGDLS and CDR2 YYNGEE. The CDR3 contains 16 residues. DNA for the CDR3: TGTGCCAGCAGCGTAGTAACGGGAGGGCCCACCGGGGAGCTGTTTTTT. Amino acids: CASSVVTGGPTGELFF.

With regard to this clone: The identical CDR3 is also encoded by other nucleotide sequences in the sample. The chain employs TRBV5-1 and TRBJ2-3; tentative D call: TRBD2 (7 bases). V shed 3 bases and J shed 0 bases, with 8 bases lying between them. The CDR3 is made up of 14 amino acids. CDR1 is SGHRS, CDR2 YFSETQ, per germline. The CDR3 reads CASSSGGSTDTQYF. CDR3 DNA sequence: TGCGCCAGCAGCTCGGGGGGCAGCACAGATACGCAGTATTTT.

The chain combines TRBV30 with TRBJ1-2, with D unclear. CDR3 length: 15 residues. Germline V gene sequence: CDR1 GTSNPN, CDR2 SVGIG (reference sequence). Trimming removed 2 bases from V and 3 bases from J, with 16 bases in between. Written as DNA, the CDR3 is TGTGCCTGGAGTTCCTACATGGGGTCGCACTATGGCTACACCTTC. It is translated as CAWSSYMGSHYGYTF.

The chain has TRBV7-2 and TRBJ1-5; D unclear. The V gene's germline CDR1 is SGHTA and CDR2 FQGNSA. V was shortened by 9 bases and J by 7 bases, with 25 bases between the two germline ends. CDR3 length: 16 residues. CDR3: CARRPKANYPRQPQHF. CDR3 nucleotide sequence: TGTGCCAGAAGACCGAAAGCCAACTACCCGCGGCAGCCCCAGCATTTT.

The chain combines TRBV7-9 with TRBJ1-2; tentative D call: TRBD1 (5 bases). Germline CDR1 SEHNR, CDR2 FQNEAQ (reference sequence). Trimming cost V 5 bases and J 7 bases, with 11 bases left between them. This CDR3 region has 12 residues. DNA for the CDR3: TGTGCCAGCAGCCCTGCAGGGCTTGGCTACACCTTC. This sequence encodes CASSPAGLGYTF.

As regards this clone: The DNA is omitted, as the CDR3 cannot be located on it reliably, and the CDR3 follows TCRdb's listing. The chain is built from TRBV5-8 and TRBJ1-5. The CDR3 numbers 15 amino acids, ends counted. Germline V gives CDR1 SGHTS, CDR2 YDEGEE. Here the CDR3 reads CASILGGTEGEPQHF.

V gene TRBV9 combines with J gene TRBJ2-7; weak D call: TRBD2 (5 bases). V was pared by 1 base and J by 3 bases, with 20 bases between. The CDR3 is 17 residues long. The germline V gene encodes CDR1 SGDLS and CDR2 YYNGEE. The CDR3 DNA reads TGTGCCAGCAGCGTAAACTCGATGGCGGCGGGCAGCTACGAGCAGTACTTC. This encodes CASSVNSMAAGSYEQYF.

Of note for this clone: The junction differs from germline at one of its ends, possibly a read error. This chain joins TRBV7-7 and TRBJ2-2; 8 nucleotides align to TRBD1. CDR3 length equals 15 residues. Germline assignment: CDR1 SSHAT and CDR2 FNYEAQ (reference sequence). CDR3 sequence reads: CASSLAGGSTGELFF. The CDR3 bases are TGTGCTAGCAGCTTAGCAGGGGGCAGCACCGGGGAGCTGTTTTTT. Full variable domain (remainder filled in from reference TRBV7-7 and TRBJ2-2): GAGVSQSPRYKVTKRGQDVTLRCDPISSHATLYWYQQALGQGPEFLTYFNYEAQPDKSGLPSDRFSAERPEGSISTLTIQRTEQRDSAMYRCASSLAGGSTGELFFGEGSRLTVL.

The genes are TRBV6-5 and TRBJ1-3; D not resolved. Per germline, CDR1 MNHEY and CDR2 SVGAGI. V shed 6 bases and J shed 3 bases, with 15 bases lying between them. There are 15 residues in the CDR3. CDR3 protein: CASSTPRVNGNTIYF. In DNA form, the CDR3 reads TGTGCCAGCAGCACACCCCGGGTGAATGGAAACACCATATATTTT.

The gene calls are TRBV18 and TRBJ2-1, with D perhaps being TRBD1 or TRBD2 (5 bases each). Trimming left V 5 bases short and J 7 bases short, with 18 bases between. The CDR3 has 15 amino acids. The germline V gene has CDR1 KGHSH and CDR2 LQKENI. CDR3 region: CASSTGTGMGNEQFF. CDR3 sequence (DNA): TGTGCCAGCTCAACCGGGACCGGCATGGGGAATGAGCAGTTCTTC.

V and J are TRBV28 and TRBJ1-1, with 7 bases matching TRBD1. The CDR3 consists of 16 residues. Looked up from germline, CDR1 is MDHEN and CDR2 is SYDVKM. Unmatched junction bases numbered 11, after V lost 6 bases and J lost 1 base. The CDR3 DNA is TGTGCCAGCAGCCCAGGGGGGGCTCGGGCGAACACTGAAGCTTTCTTT. It yields the protein CASSPGGARANTEAFF.

The chain recombines TRBV2 with TRBJ2-4; either TRBD1 or TRBD2 may fit D (6 bases each). CDR1 and CDR2 from the germline V gene are SNHLY and FYNNEI. This CDR3 spans 12 amino acids. V was shortened by 8 bases and J by 8 bases, with 13 bases between the two germline ends. The chain's CDR3 is CASGPGADIQYF. In DNA, the CDR3 is TGTGCCAGCGGCCCGGGGGCTGACATTCAGTACTTC.

This chain uses TRBV5-1 with TRBJ2-7; TRBD1 is a possible D gene (8 bases). The CDR3 spans 14 residues. The V gene's germline CDR1 is SGHRS and CDR2 YFSETQ. V lost 4 bases and J lost 5, with 16 bases in between. In DNA form, the CDR3 reads TGCGCCAGCAGCCACGGACAGGGAGGGCACGAGCAGTACTTC. This sequence encodes CASSHGQGGHEQYF.

This clone was seen once. A read error is possible here, since a much larger clone lies one base away. The chain carries TRBV7-6 and TRBJ1-2, with a possible D match to TRBD1 (5 bases). This CDR3 is 12 amino acids long. From germline, CDR1 is SGHVS and CDR2 FNYEAQ. V was clipped by 5 bases and J by 4 bases, with 8 bases between them. The CDR3 DNA sequence: TGTGCCAGCAGCCCCGGGGGCTATGGCTACACCTTC. It is translated as CASSPGGYGYTF.

This chain uses TRBV5-4 with TRBJ1-2; D gene uncertain. Germline CDR1 reads SGHNT; CDR2 reads YYREEE (reference sequence). The length of the CDR3 is 15 residues. The V and J ends lost 1 base and 2 bases respectively, with 12 bases between them. CDR3 nucleotide sequence: TGTGCCAGCAGCTTGCCTACCCAACTAAACTATGGCTACACCTTC. Translating gives CASSLPTQLNYGYTF.

V gene TRBV28 combines with J gene TRBJ1-5; D gene uncertain. The V gene's germline CDR1 is MDHEN and CDR2 SYDVKM. Trimming took 2 bases from V and 5 from J, leaving 10 bases between them. CDR3 length: 14 residues. CDR3 in DNA: TGTGCCAGCAGTTTAAGAGGGAGCGATCAGCCCCAGCATTTT. This codes for CASSLRGSDQPQHF.

This clone appeared a few times. The chain links TRBV4-1 to TRBJ2-3; D unclear. The CDR3 has 16 amino acids. The V and J ends lost 1 base and 6 bases respectively, with 17 bases between them. The germline V gene encodes CDR1 MGHRA and CDR2 YSYEKL. The CDR3 DNA reads as TGCGCCAGCAGCCAAGGTGCTGGACCTTTATCGGATACGCAGTATTTT. Encoded protein: CASSQGAGPLSDTQYF.

This clone occurred once. The sample holds other DNA sequences that translate to the same CDR3. The chain recombines TRBV19 with TRBJ2-7; D is perhaps TRBD2 (5 bases). This CDR3 contains 13 residues. The germline gives CDR1 LNHDA, CDR2 SQIVND (reference sequence). V lost 4 bases and J lost 0, with 7 bases in between. CDR3 in amino acids: CASSTGNSYEQYF. The DNA of the CDR3 is TGTGCCAGTAGTACGGGGAACTCCTACGAGCAGTACTTC.

This clone has only a few counts. The chain links TRBV5-1 to TRBJ2-3; 7 bases are shared with TRBD2. Trimming at V came to 0 bases and at J to 1 base, leaving 5 bases not matched to a gene. Germline V gives CDR1 SGHRS, CDR2 YFSETQ. The CDR3 covers 16 residues. The CDR3 nucleotides are TGCGCCAGCAGCTTGGGATGGCTAGCGGGCACAGATACGCAGTATTTT. Translated, it gives CASSLGWLAGTDTQYF.

This clone was observed at least ten times. The chain joins TRBV28 to TRBJ2-1; possibly TRBD2 for D (6 bases). Germline V gene data show CDR1 as MDHEN and CDR2 as SYDVKM. The CDR3 is made up of 16 amino acids. Trimming removed 6 bases at V and 4 bases at J, with 19 bases between. The CDR3 DNA sequence: TGTGCCAGCAGAGAACCCGGCCCCGGGGGTTACAATGAGCAGTTCTTC. This sequence encodes CASREPGPGGYNEQFF.